These T cell receptor beta chains were read from a single sample in a study of PD-1 blockade in classical Hodgkin lymphoma. Repertoires were generated with immunoSEQ multiplex PCR, while TCRdb's copy carries only in-frame clones and drops some. The sample has about 66,000 clones; 65% to 75% are singletons. Here the sequenced sample was peripheral blood mononuclear cells (PBMCs), taken before the second cycle of nivolumab. The receptors shown here come from a human donor with classical Hodgkin lymphoma. The conserved cysteine and the conserved F or W are not part of the CDR3 here. The D gene is left open where the match is weak.

v_call | cdr3_length | d_call | cdr3_aa
TRBV19 | 11 | NA | ASSTLGNTEAF
TRBV9 | 13 | NA | ASSVAGWGSYEQY
TRBV28 | 10 | NA | ASSYRLTEQY
TRBV19 | 11 | NA | ASSILGGYEQY
TRBV7-6 | 12 | TRBD2 | ASRAGGHVGELF
TRBV27 | 13 | NA | ASSTGSYSNQPQH
TRBV28 | 15 | NA | ASMDSLGSANTGELF
TRBV25-1 | 13 | NA | ASSGTGSPGNTIY
TRBV4-1 | 12 | NA | ASSQLGDGYGYT
TRBV2 | 12 | NA | ASSEVYSGNTIY
TRBV25-1 | 13 | NA | ASSESGQVGYGYT
TRBV9 | 13 | NA | ASSVGEGENYGYT
TRBV9 | 7 | NA | ASRGGNT
TRBV27 | 11 | NA | ASSLLGAYEAF
TRBV15 | 13 | NA | ATSREKGGADIQY
TRBV27 | 16 | NA | ASSPSSGHGIGNQPQH
TRBV2 | 11 | NA | ASSPSPGNTIY
TRBV6-6 | 13 | NA | ASSYIGAPTDTQY
TRBV5-1 | 14 | TRBD1 | ASSEGTGKINYGYT
TRBV6-5 | 13 | NA | ASSSRAQTGDEQF
TRBV19 | 11 | NA | ASTLTGPDTQY
TRBV18 | 11 | TRBD1 | ASATGGNTEAF
TRBV5-4 | 14 | NA | ASSSPGGRTNYGYT
TRBV27 | 16 | TRBD1 | ASSLVGGGSSYNSPLH
TRBV19 | 13 | NA | ASSQGGGRDYGYT
TRBV28 | 11 | NA | ASSSTPNNEQF
TRBV5-1 | 14 | NA | ASSLAPNSGANVLT
TRBV27 | 15 | NA | ASSLRASRNSNQPQH
TRBV4-2 | 14 | NA | ASSQDGAGRGDGYT
TRBV19 | 14 | TRBD2 | ASAGLAGAGWHEQY
TRBV11-2 | 17 | NA | ASSLDPPLERLVLQTQY
TRBV7-3 | 13 | NA | ASSLQGGRSGELF
TRBV11-3 | 12 | TRBD1 | ASSQQGAIAEQY
TRBV10-1 | 11 | NA | ASSGNRNTEAF
TRBV7-9 | 15 | NA | ASSLASTRQRTGELF
TRBV27 | 11 | NA | ASSLSGGSGYT
TRBV19 | 10 | NA | ASSIEGYEQY
TRBV2 | 13 | NA | ASRLGGGPIDGYT
TRBV5-6 | 14 | NA | ASSSPGLKDNSPLH
TRBV6-1 | 12 | TRBD1 | ASQDRAATNEQF
TRBV19 | 11 | TRBD2 | ASSNGLVGRQY
TRBV27 | 11 | TRBD1 | ASSFDRGQPQH
TRBV4-1 | 16 | TRBD1 | ASSQRQGVGGGNQPQH
TRBV5-6 | 14 | TRBD2 | ASSLMSGLAGSKQY
TRBV2 | 13 | TRBD1 | ASRTGAGGGTEAF
TRBV5-1 | 12 | NA | ASSAGDPNTEAF
TRBV11-2 | 12 | NA | ASSLPVGSNEQF
TRBV9 | 11 | NA | ASSVGTGNIQY
TRBV29-1 | 12 | NA | SVVEGSSYNEQF
TRBV11-2 | 12 | TRBD1 | ASSFGQGADTQY
TRBV4-2 | 14 | TRBD2 | ASSQDSGLAYNEQF
TRBV6-5 | 13 | NA | ASSYSTGINSPLH
TRBV19 | 14 | NA | ASSIVASGSVVTQY
TRBV11-2 | 13 | TRBD1 | ASSRQGGRENIQY